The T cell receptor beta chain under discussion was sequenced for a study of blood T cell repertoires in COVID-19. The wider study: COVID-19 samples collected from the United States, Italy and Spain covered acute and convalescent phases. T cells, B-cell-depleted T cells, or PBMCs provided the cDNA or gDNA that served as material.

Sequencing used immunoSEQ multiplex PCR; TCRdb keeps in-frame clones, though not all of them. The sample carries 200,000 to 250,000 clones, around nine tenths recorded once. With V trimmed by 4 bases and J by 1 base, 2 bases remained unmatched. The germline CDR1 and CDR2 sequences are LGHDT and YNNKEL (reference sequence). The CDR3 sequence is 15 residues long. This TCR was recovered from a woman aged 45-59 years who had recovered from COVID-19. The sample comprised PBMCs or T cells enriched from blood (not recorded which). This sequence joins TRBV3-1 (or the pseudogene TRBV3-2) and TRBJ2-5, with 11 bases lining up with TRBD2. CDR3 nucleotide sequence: TGTGCCAGCAGCCGCCTAGCGGGAGGCCAAGAGACCCAGTACTTC. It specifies CASSRLAGGQETQYF.